Each of the 6 T cell receptor beta chains below was sequenced from the same sample in a study of blood T cell repertoires in COVID-19. This table comes from immunoSEQ multiplex PCR, and its TCRdb copy is limited to in-frame clones, with some not included. This sample has approximately 190,000 clones; approximately 79% occur once, and the top ten carry roughly 5%. Sequenced: PBMCs or T cells enriched from blood (not recorded which). The source of these receptors is a woman aged 55 to 70 with acute COVID-19.

The V call is TRBV6-2 or TRBV6-3, the J call TRBJ1-5, with a possible D match to TRBD1 (5 bases). CDR1 and CDR2 from the germline V gene are MNHEY and SVGEGT. V lost 2 bases and J lost 3, with 11 bases in between. There are 15 residues in the CDR3. The CDR3 DNA sequence: TGTGCCAGCAGTTACGGGGCTGGGAACAATCAGCCCCAGCATTTT. It translates to CASSYGAGNNQPQHF.

The chain uses TRBV27 and TRBJ2-3; 9 bases match TRBD1. With 8 bases clipped from V and 0 bases from J, the junction kept 3 bases outside the gene matches. Germline V lookup: CDR1 MNHEY, CDR2 SMNVEV (reference sequence). CDR3 length equals 14 residues. This CDR3 reads CASLGQGSTDTQYF. For the CDR3, the DNA is TGTGCCAGCCTTGGACAGGGGAGCACAGATACGCAGTATTTT.

To note about this clone: The identical CDR3 is also encoded by other nucleotide sequences in the sample. The chain employs TRBV5-5 and TRBJ2-5; weak D call: TRBD2 (6 bases). Trimming stripped 2 bases from V and 3 bases from J, with 11 bases between. Germline loops: CDR1 SGHKS, CDR2 YYEKEE (reference sequence). This CDR3 spans 14 amino acids. The DNA of the CDR3 is TGTGCCAGCAGCTTAGCGGGTACCGAAGAGACCCAGTACTTC. Translating gives CASSLAGTEETQYF.

CDR3 coding DNA: TGTGCCAGTGACAGGGGTTGGGACTATGGCTACACCTTC. It encodes CASDRGWDYGYTF. The gene calls are TRBV19 and TRBJ1-2; 8 bases align to TRBD1. Germline V CDR1 and CDR2: LNHDA, SQIVND (reference sequence). The CDR3 sequence is 13 residues long. V was pared by 8 bases and J by 3 bases, with 5 bases of the junction left unmatched.

This chain connects TRBV21-1 to TRBJ1-5; TRBD1, the D gene given by the table, was not confirmed from the DNA. TRBV21-1 is deemed a pseudogene. The CDR3 is 16 residues long. The CDR3 nucleotides are TGTGCCAGCAGCAAAGGGTTAGGGGGCGGCAATCAGCCCCAGCATTTT. Its protein is CASSKGLGGGNQPQHF.

The chain couples TRBV27 to TRBJ2-3, with D hard to call. The germline gives CDR1 MNHEY, CDR2 SMNVEV (reference sequence). Trimming shortened V by 2 bases and J by 3 bases, and 12 bases separated the two germline ends. CDR3 size: 15 residues. CDR3 region: CASSLDEEGTDTQYF. The CDR3 coding sequence is TGTGCCAGCAGTTTAGACGAGGAAGGTACAGATACGCAGTATTTT.